This TCR beta chain was profiled in a study of identical twins (dated by TCRdb to about 2016). With regard to the full study: To test whether fetal clonotypes persist, this study deep-sequenced TCR alpha and beta repertoires from monozygotic twins, from unrelated adults of various ages, and from cord blood. To rule out contamination, the twin experiments were replicated at different times with different library preparation protocols. General conclusions and limits of the study: Fewer insertions were carried by abundant cord blood beta clonotypes; a weaker similar trend was observed in young adult naive repertoires, while no such trend was observed in memory repertoires. Zero-insertion analyses could be partly confounded by invariant T cells such as MAIT and iNKT, although diverse VJ usage argued against such confounding for most clonotypes. Because the same donors could not be followed over many years, the conclusions depended on cross-sectional statistical analysis. In monozygotic twins, out-of-frame TCR alpha sharing was systematically underestimated by recombination models, although the models agreed with sharing between unrelated individuals. In beta out-of-frame sequences, excess twin sharing was weaker, because having fewer shared sequences lowered the signal-to-noise ratio. Compared with coincidental sharing between unrelated individuals, out-of-frame TCR alpha sequences shared between twins had an excess of sequences with low generation probability.

In regard to this clonotype: Its cognate antigen has yet to be identified. A read error may account for a junction end that differs from germline.

Measured from the cysteine to the phenylalanine, the CDR3 is 19 residues long. The entry retains the CDR3 DNA only, 57 bases that are in frame from base 1. The library was made by 5' RACE. TCRdb lists the instrument as Illumina HiSeq 2000. A universal primer binding site was added through template switching, and the final cDNA carried a unique molecular identifier so that TCR cDNA molecules could be counted accurately. Specific primers in the conserved constant-segment region were used to synthesize first-strand cDNA for TCR alpha and beta chains. To control for contamination, each cDNA library was double barcoded with a SMART-Mk sample barcode plus Illumina barcodes. TruSeq adapter sequences, together with Illumina sample barcodes, were added in two successive PCR steps. The TCR alpha and beta cDNA libraries were sequenced on the Illumina HiSeq platform using custom primers. The original methods were these. MiGEC processed the raw reads to extract unique molecular identifiers, while MiXCR was used to determine the CDR3 positions. Recombination models were inferred per individual with the repgenHMM and IGoR tools using an EM algorithm. The tcR package in R was used for shared clonotype analysis, with sharing normalized by the product of cloneset sizes. Out-of-frame nonproductive sequences were analyzed to study raw recombination free of thymic and clonal selection effects. TCRdb applied fastp at Q25 and MiXCR to the public reads, then kept only in-frame beta chains. Identical CDR3 proteins give one entry, which carries the most common genes and DNA. TCRdb's processing, not the authors', yielded these V and J calls. Within this sample are approximately 490,000 distinct CDR3 sequences, with about 22% of them counted one time only. About 0.48% of the sample lies in the top ten.

Only healthy Caucasian donors were included. Three pairs of female monozygotic twins, all aged 18 to 29 years, made up the twin cohort. CD4+ and CD8+ T cell populations were isolated with positive isolation kits from Invitrogen. These data are also associated with another study on yellow fever vaccine responses in identical twins. The second publication reports: The authors reported that the T cell response to vaccination in identical twins appeared partly convergent and partly personalized. In identical twins, the study followed T cell clones that responded to the vaccine with precision.

The rearranged segments are TRBV12-3 or TRBV12-4 and TRBJ2-2, with 8 central nucleotides matching TRBD2. This clonotype was sampled from a woman between 18 and 29 years old in good health. Sequenced input: CD4+ T cells sorted from blood. The sequenced DNA is TGTACCATCAGTTTTGGTCCGTCGTACGGGACTAGAGATACCGGGGAGCTGGTTTTT. Its protein product is CTISFGPSYGTRDTGELVF.